Presented here are 12 T cell receptor beta chains from one specimen sequenced in a study of beta chain features in type 1 diabetes. Study conclusions and caveats: People with Type 1 diabetes carried modestly yet significantly shorter TCRB CDR3s in all four CD4+ subsets.

No antigens are known for them. TCRB transcripts that were expressed got sequenced, as all of the isolated RNA had been reverse transcribed. Profiled with immunoSEQ multiplex PCR; TCRdb holds only in-frame clones, not every one. The table shows under 300,000 clones, with more than 11% occurring only once. The sequenced sample consisted of naive CD4+ T cells from blood. These receptors all come from a man aged 25 to 45 with type 1 diabetes.

This chain connects TRBV18 to TRBJ1-2; D is possibly TRBD1 (6 bases). The V end was cut by 6 bases, the J end by 6 bases, with 14 bases between. The CDR3 is 13 residues long. Looked up from germline, CDR1 is KGHSH and CDR2 is LQKENI. CDR3 amino acids: CASSPQGQNGYTF. CDR3 DNA sequence: TGTGCCAGCTCCCCTCAAGGACAGAATGGCTACACCTTC.

This clone was observed a few times. The chain joins TRBV6-6 to TRBJ2-5, with 11 bases that match TRBD2. In germline, CDR1 is MNHNY, CDR2 SVGAGI (reference sequence). V gave up 4 bases and J gave up 0 bases; unmatched junction bases: 1. This CDR3 comprises 15 residues. The chain's CDR3 is CASSLGLADQETQYF. CDR3 sequence (DNA): TGTGCCAGCAGTTTGGGACTAGCGGACCAAGAGACCCAGTACTTC.

On this clone itself: Other DNA sequences in this sample translate to the same CDR3. The chain carries TRBV10-3 and TRBJ2-3; 10 bases are a match to TRBD2. V shed 8 bases and J 0 bases; nucleotides not matched to a gene: 2. Germline lookup yields CDR1 ENHRY and CDR2 SYGVKD. This CDR3 region has 14 residues. CDR3 bases: TGTGCCATCTCGACTAGCGGGAGCACAGATACGCAGTATTTT. It codes for CAISTSGSTDTQYF.

This clone was seen more than once but under ten times. The CDR3 here is CASSQERALRGNEQFF. The CDR3 DNA is TGCGCCAGCAGCCAAGAGAGGGCGCTCAGGGGCAATGAGCAGTTCTTC. The chain employs TRBV4-1 and TRBJ2-1; D may be TRBD1 (6 bases). Trimming removed 0 bases at V and 6 bases at J, with 15 bases between. The CDR3 sequence is 16 residues long. The germline V gene encodes CDR1 MGHRA and CDR2 YSYEKL.

This clone was observed a handful of times. This chain joins TRBV7-9 and TRBJ2-7; TRBD1 is a possible D gene (6 bases). The CDR3 extends over 15 amino acids. V was shortened by 1 base and J by 6 bases, with 16 bases between the two germline ends. CDR1 is SEHNR, CDR2 FQNEAQ, per germline (reference sequence). CDR3 in amino acids: CASSLVAGAPSEQYF. CDR3 DNA: TGTGCCAGCAGCTTAGTGGCAGGGGCCCCCTCCGAGCAGTACTTC.

The chain is built from TRBV27 and TRBJ1-2; D gene ambiguous. The CDR3 length is 15 residues. Germline CDR1 and CDR2: MNHEY and SMNVEV (reference sequence). The V gene lost 6 bases and the J gene lost 2 bases, with 16 bases spanning the gap. CDR3 region: CASSPGGRGNYGYTF. DNA for the CDR3: TGTGCCAGCAGCCCGGGTGGACGGGGAAACTATGGCTACACCTTC.

This clone appeared a few times. V is TRBV10-3 and J is TRBJ2-7; a weak D match, TRBD1 (6 bases). The V and J ends lost 1 base and 3 bases respectively, with 13 bases between them. This CDR3 is built from 15 residues. The V gene's germline CDR1 is ENHRY and CDR2 SYGVKD. The CDR3 region is CAISEFGTQNYEQYF. The CDR3 DNA reads as TGTGCCATCAGTGAGTTTGGGACACAGAACTACGAGCAGTACTTC.

This clone was found a few times. The chain is built from TRBV7-9 and TRBJ1-1; possibly TRBD1 for D (5 bases). V was trimmed by 5 bases and J by 6 bases, leaving 16 bases between them. CDR1 and CDR2 from the germline V gene are SEHNR and FQNEAQ (reference sequence). The CDR3 covers 14 residues. The CDR3: CASSRSGGGPEAFF. The CDR3 nucleotides read TGTGCCAGCAGCCGGTCGGGGGGAGGCCCTGAAGCTTTCTTT.

V gene TRBV14 combines with J gene TRBJ2-7; tentative D call: TRBD1 (6 bases). Germline lookup yields CDR1 SGHDN and CDR2 FVKESK. This CDR3 has 12 residues. V was cut by 5 bases and J by 4 bases, with 9 bases left in between. CDR3 residues: CASSGGQYEQYF. In DNA form, the CDR3 reads TGTGCCAGCAGCGGGGGCCAATACGAGCAGTACTTC.

This clone was detected a few times. The V gene is TRBV9, the J gene TRBJ2-5; 8 nucleotides agree with TRBD2. This CDR3 comprises 16 residues. The germline gives CDR1 SGDLS, CDR2 YYNGEE. The V and J ends lost 1 base and 4 bases, in that order; junction bases with no gene match: 9. CDR3 DNA sequence: TGTGCCAGCAGCGTATCGGGTAGCGGGATACCAGAGACCCAGTACTTC. Protein: CASSVSGSGIPETQYF. The variable domain in full, with the rest retrieved from reference TRBV9 and TRBJ2-5, is DSGVTQTPKHLITATGQRVTLRCSPRSGDLSVYWYQQSLDQGLQFLIQYYNGEERAKGNILERFSAQQFPDLHSELNLSSLELGDSALYFCASSVSGSGIPETQYFGPGTRLLVL.

V gene TRBV9 combines with J gene TRBJ1-2, with D uncertain. Trimming pared 3 bases from V and 7 bases from J, leaving 13 bases between. The germline CDR1 and CDR2 sequences are SGDLS and YYNGEE. The CDR3 loop spans 13 amino acids. The CDR3 reads CASSDQDFGGYTF. Here the CDR3 DNA reads TGTGCCAGCAGCGACCAGGACTTTGGTGGCTACACCTTC.

The rearrangement uses TRBV19 and TRBJ2-5, with TRBD2 identical over 10 bases. This CDR3 is built from 14 residues. Germline values: CDR1 LNHDA, CDR2 SQIVND (reference sequence). J was trimmed by 5 bases and V by 8 bases; bases with no gene match: 8. CDR3 region: CASGSGRPGETQYF. The CDR3 nucleotides are TGTGCCAGTGGTAGCGGGAGGCCGGGGGAGACCCAGTACTTC.